This entry describes one T cell receptor beta chain. TCRdb re-analysed the RT-PCR reads in MiXCR, keeping a single row per CDR3 protein. Here the sample spans around 700,000 distinct CDR3 sequences, around 14% being singletons. Between the trimmed V and J ends, which lost 5 bases and 5 bases, there was a span of 19 bases. CDR1 is SGHDT, CDR2 YYEEEE, per germline. The CDR3 runs 15 residues. The chain is built from TRBV5-6 and TRBJ2-5, with D perhaps TRBD1 (6 bases). Source material: memory CD4+ T cells from blood. This TCR derives from a female donor in good health, serving as a healthy control. In DNA, the CDR3 is TGTGCCAGCAGTATAGACAGGTTGGGTGGGGAGACCCAGTACTTC. Amino acids: CASSIDRLGGETQYF. The variable domain in full, completed from reference TRBV5-6 and TRBJ2-5, reads DAGVTQSPTHLIKTRGQQVTLRCSPKSGHDTVSWYQQALGQGPQFIFQYYEEEERQRGNFPDRFSGHQFPNYSSELNVNALLLGDSALYLCASSIDRLGGETQYFGPGTRLLVL.